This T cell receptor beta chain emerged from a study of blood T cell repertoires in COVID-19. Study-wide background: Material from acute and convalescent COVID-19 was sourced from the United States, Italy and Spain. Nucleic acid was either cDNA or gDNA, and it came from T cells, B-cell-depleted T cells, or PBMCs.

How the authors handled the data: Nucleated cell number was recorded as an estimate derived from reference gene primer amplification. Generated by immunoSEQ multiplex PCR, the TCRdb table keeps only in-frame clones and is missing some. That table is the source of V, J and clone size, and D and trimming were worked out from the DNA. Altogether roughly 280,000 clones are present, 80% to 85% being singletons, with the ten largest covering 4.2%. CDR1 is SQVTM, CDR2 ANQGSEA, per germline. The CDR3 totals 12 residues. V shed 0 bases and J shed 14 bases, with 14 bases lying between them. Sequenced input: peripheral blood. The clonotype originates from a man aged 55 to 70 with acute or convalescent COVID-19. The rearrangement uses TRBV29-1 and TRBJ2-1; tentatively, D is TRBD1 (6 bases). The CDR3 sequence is CSVEEGHGQKFF. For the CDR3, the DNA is TGCAGCGTTGAAGAGGGACACGGTCAAAAGTTCTTC.